The present entry profiles one T cell receptor beta chain with its context. Antigen unknown. This record comes from a study of blood T cells in healthy people across ages. Findings and limits, study-wide: Estimates of total diversity, which came from one million sequenced T cells, were considered to be underestimates.

Together with a sample-barcoded 5' primer, a J-beta primer mix was included in a second PCR lasting about 7 to 11 cycles. Each cDNA molecule, via a template-switch adaptor with 12 random nucleotides, was tagged. In TCRdb, the 5' RACE reads were re-called with MiXCR into one record per CDR3 protein. Seen here are over 1,500,000 distinct CDR3 sequences, approximately 50% observed once, and the top ten hold 2.1%. Germline values: CDR1 SQVTM, CDR2 ANQGSEA. The CDR3 totals 13 residues. V was trimmed by 5 bases and J by 1 base, leaving 11 bases between them. The donors, all healthy, were Caucasians living in Russia, aged about 6 to 95.

Specimen: blood. This clonotype was obtained from a woman aged 40-49 years in good health. The chain recombines TRBV29-1 with TRBJ1-1; possibly TRBD1 for D (6 bases). The DNA for the CDR3 is TGCAGCGTTCGGGACAAGAAGAACACTGAAGCTTTCTTT. Protein: CSVRDKKNTEAFF.